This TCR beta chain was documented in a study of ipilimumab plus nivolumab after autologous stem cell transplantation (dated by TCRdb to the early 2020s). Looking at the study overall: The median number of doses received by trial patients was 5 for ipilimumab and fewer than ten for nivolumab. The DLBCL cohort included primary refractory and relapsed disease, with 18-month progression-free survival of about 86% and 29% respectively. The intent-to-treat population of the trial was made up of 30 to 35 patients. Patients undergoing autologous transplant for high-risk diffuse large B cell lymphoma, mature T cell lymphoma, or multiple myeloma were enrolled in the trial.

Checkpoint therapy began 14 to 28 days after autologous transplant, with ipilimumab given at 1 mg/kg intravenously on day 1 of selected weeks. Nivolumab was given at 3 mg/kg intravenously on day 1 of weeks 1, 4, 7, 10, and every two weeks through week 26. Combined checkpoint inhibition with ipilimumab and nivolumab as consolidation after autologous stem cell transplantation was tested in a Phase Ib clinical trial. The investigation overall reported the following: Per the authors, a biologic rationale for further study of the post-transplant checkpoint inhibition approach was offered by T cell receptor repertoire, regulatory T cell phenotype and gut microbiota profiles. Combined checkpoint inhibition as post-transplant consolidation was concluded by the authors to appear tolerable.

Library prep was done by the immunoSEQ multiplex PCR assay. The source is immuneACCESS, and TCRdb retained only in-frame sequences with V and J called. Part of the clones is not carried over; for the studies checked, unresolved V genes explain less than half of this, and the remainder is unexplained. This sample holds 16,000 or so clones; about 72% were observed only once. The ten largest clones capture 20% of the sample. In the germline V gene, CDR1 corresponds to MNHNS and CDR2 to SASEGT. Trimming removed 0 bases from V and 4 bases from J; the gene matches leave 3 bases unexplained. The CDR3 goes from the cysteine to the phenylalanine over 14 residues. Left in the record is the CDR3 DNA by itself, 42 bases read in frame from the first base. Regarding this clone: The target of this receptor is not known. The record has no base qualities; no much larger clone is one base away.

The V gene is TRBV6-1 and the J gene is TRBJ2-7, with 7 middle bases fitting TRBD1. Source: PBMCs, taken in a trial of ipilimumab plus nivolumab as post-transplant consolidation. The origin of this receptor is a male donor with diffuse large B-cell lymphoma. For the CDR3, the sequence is CASSEAQQGYEQYF. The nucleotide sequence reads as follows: TGTGCCAGCAGTGAAGCCCAACAGGGGTACGAGCAGTACTTC.